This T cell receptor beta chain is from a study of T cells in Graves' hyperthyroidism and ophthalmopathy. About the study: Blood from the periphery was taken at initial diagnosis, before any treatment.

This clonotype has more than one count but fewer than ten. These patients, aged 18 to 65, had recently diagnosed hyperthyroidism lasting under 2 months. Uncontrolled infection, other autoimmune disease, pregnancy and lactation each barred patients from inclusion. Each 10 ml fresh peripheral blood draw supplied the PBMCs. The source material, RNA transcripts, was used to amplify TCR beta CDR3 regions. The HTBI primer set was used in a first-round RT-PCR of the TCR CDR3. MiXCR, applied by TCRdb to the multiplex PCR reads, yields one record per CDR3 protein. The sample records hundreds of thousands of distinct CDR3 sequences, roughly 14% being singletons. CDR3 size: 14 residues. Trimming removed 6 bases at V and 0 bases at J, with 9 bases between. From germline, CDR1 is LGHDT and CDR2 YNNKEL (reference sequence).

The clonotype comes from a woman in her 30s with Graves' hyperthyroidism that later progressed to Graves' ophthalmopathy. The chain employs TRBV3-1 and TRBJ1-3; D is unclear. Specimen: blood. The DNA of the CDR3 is TGTGCCAGCAGGCGAAAGAGCTCTGGAAACACCATATATTTT. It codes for CASRRKSSGNTIYF.